What follows is one TCR beta chain and its context. No antigen is known for it. TCRdb redid the calling of the RT-PCR reads with MiXCR, one entry per CDR3 protein. The sample gives roughly 570,000 distinct CDR3 sequences, 10% to 15% of which show up once; 13% is in the top ten. Trimming cost V 3 bases and J 0 bases; bases outside gene matches: 3. The CDR3 has 17 residues. Germline lookup yields CDR1 SGDLS and CDR2 YYNGEE. This sample stems from a study of response to subunit inactivated influenza vaccine. Study results and limitations: Authors suggested seasonal influenza vaccinations each recruit few new T cells.

This material consisted of PBMCs from blood, taken about 40 days after vaccination. The receptor was derived from a man in his forties or fifties who received an inactivated influenza vaccine. The J gene is TRBJ2-1, the V gene TRBV9; 13 nucleotides match TRBD2. CDR3 amino acids: CASSAWTSGSSYNEQFF. In nucleotides, the CDR3 is TGTGCCAGCAGCGCCTGGACTAGCGGGAGCTCCTACAATGAGCAGTTCTTC.